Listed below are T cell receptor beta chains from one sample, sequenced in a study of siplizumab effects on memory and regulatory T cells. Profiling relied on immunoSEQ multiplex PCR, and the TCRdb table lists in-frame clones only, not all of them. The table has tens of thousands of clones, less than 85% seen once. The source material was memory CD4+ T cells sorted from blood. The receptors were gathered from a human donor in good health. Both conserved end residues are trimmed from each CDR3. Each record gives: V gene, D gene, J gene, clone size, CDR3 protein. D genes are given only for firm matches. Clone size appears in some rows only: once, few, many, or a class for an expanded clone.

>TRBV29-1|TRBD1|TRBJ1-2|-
SVDRVGVGYT
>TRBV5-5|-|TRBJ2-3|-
ASSLDGSGSDTQY
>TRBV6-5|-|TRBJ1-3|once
ASSYSAGMAGNTIY
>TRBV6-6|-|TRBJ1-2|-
ASSTRGGYT
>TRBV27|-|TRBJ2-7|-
ASKRSEGRTGVSYEQY
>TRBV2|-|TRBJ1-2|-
ASSENGQSYGYT
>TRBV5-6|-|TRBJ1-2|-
ASSFRHLRGYGYT
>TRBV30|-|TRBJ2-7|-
AWDPGAVGSYEQY
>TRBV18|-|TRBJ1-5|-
ASSPAVSSNQPQH
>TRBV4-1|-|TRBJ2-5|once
ASSQEGQRPQETQY
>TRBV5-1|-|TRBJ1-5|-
ASSLTGANNQPQH
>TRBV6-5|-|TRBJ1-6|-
ASRRPGAYNSPLH
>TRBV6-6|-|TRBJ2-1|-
ASSYASSNEQF
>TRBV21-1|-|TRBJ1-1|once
ASSTTGPRADTEAF
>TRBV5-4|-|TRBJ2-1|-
ASSVGGMPYNEQF
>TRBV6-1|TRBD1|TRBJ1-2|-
ATASGGAYGYT
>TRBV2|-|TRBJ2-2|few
ASRGTINTGELF
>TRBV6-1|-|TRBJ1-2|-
ASSDGFYYGYT
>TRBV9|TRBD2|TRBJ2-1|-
ASSAGLAGGNEQF
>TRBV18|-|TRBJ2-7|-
ASSPSGTKEQY
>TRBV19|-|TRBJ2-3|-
ATKPAGASDTQY
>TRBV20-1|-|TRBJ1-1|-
SASPNTEAF
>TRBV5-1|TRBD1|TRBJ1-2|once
ASSFGQASYGYT
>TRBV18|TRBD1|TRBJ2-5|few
ASSPDRGWETQY
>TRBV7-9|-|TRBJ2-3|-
ASTSFGADTQY
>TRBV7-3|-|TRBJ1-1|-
ASSPAGGENTEAF
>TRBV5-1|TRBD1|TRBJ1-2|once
ASSLGGTENYGYT
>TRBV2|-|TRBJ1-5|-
ASSEALGQGNQPQH
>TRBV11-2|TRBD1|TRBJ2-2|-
ASSLRTGGLGELF
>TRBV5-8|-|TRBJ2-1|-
ASSLGQYNEQF
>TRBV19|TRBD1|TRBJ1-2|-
ASSKQGNYGYT